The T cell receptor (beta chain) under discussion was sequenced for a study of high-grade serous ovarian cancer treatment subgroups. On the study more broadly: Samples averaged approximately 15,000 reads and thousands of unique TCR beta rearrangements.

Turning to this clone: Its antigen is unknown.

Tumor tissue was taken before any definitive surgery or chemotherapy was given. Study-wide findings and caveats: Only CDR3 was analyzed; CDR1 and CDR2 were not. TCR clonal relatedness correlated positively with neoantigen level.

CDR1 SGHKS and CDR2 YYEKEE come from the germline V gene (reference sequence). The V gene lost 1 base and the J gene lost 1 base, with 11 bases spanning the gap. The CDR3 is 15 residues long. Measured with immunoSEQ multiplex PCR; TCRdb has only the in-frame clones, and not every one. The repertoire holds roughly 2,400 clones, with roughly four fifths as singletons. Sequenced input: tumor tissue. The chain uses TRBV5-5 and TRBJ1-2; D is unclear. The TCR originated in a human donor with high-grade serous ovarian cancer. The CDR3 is CASSLRRSNNYGYTF. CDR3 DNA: TGTGCCAGCAGCTTGCGTCGCAGTAATAACTATGGCTACACCTTC.